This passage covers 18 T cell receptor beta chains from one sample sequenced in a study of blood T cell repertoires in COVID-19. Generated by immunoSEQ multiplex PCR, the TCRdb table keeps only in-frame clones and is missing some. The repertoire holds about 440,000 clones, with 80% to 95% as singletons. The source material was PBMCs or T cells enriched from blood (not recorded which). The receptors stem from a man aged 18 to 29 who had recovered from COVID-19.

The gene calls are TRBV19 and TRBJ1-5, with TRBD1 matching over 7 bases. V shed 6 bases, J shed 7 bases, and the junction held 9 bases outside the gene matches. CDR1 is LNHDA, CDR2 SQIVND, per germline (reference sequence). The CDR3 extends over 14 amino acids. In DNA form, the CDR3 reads TGTGCCAGTAGGATTGACAGGGCCAGACAGCCCCAGCATTTT. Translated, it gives CASRIDRARQPQHF.

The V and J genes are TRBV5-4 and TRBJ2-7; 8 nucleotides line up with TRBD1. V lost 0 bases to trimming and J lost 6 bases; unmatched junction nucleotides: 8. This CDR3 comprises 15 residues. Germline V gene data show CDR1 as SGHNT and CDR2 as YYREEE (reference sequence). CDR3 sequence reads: CASSLGGTGVGEQYF. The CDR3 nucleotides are TGTGCCAGCAGCTTGGGCGGGACAGGAGTAGGCGAGCAGTACTTC. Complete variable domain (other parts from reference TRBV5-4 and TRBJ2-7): ETGVTQSPTHLIKTRGQQVTLRCSSQSGHNTVSWYQQALGQGPQFIFQYYREEENGRGNFPPRFSGLQFPNYSSELNVNALELDDSALYLCASSLGGTGVGEQYFGPGTRLTVT.

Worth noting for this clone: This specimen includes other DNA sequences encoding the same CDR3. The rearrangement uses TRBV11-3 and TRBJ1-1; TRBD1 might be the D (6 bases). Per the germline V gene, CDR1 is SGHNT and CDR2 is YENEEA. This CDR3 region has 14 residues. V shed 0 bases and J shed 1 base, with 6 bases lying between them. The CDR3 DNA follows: TGTGCCAGCAGCTTAGACAGGGGGAACACTGAAGCTTTCTTT. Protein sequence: CASSLDRGNTEAFF.

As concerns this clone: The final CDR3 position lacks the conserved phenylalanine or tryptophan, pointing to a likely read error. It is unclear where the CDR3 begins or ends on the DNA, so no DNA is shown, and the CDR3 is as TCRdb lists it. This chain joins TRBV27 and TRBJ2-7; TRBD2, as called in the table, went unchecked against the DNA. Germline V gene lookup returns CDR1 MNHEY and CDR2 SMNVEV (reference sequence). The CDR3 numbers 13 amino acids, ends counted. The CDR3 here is CASSILAGGPCSI.

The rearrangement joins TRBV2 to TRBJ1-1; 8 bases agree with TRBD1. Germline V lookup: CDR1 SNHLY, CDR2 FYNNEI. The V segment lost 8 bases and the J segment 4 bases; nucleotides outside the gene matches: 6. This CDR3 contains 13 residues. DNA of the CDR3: TGTGCCAGCGGTAACAGGGGGGGCACTGAAGCTTTCTTT. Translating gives CASGNRGGTEAFF.

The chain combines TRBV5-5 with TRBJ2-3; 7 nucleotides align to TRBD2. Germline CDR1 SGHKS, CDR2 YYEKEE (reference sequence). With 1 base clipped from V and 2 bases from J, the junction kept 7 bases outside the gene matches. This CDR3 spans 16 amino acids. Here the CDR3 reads CASSLRTSDITDTQYF. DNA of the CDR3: TGTGCCAGCAGCTTGAGAACTAGCGACATCACAGATACGCAGTATTTT.

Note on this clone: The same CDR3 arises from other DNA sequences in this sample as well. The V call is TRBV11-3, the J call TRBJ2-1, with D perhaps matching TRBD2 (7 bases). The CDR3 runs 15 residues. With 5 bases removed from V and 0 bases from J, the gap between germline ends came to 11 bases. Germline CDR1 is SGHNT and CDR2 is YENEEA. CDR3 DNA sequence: TGTGCCAGCAGCCCGGGGGGCCTCTCCTACAATGAGCAGTTCTTC. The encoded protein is CASSPGGLSYNEQFF. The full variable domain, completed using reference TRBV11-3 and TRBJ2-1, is EAGVVQSPRYKIIEKKQPVAFWCNPISGHNTLYWYLQNLGQGPELLIRYENEEAVDDSQLPKDRFSAERLKGVDSTLKIQPAELGDSAVYLCASSPGGLSYNEQFFGPGTRLTVL.

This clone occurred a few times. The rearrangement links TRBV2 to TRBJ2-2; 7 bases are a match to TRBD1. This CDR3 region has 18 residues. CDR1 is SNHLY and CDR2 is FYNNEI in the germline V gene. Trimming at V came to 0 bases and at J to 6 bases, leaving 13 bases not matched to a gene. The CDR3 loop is CASSEAPGGLGAAGELFF. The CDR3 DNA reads TGTGCCAGCAGTGAAGCGCCAGGGGGTTTGGGAGCGGCCGGGGAGCTGTTTTTT.

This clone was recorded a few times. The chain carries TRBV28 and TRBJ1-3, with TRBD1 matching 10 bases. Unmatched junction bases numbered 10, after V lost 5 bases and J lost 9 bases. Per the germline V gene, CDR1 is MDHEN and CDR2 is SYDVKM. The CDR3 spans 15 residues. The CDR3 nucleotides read TGTGCCAGCAGTCCTTACAGACAGGGGGCCAGCACCATATATTTT. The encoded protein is CASSPYRQGASTIYF.

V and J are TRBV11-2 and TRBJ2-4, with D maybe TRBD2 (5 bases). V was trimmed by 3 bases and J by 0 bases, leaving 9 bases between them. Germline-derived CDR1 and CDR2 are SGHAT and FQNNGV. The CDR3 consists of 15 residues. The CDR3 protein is CASSFAGLAKNIQYF. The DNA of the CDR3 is TGTGCCAGCAGCTTTGCGGGCTTAGCCAAAAACATTCAGTACTTC.

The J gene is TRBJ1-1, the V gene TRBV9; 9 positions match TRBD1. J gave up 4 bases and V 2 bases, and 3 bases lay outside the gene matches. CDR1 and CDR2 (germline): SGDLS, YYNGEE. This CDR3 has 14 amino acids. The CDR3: CASSVQDRGTEAFF. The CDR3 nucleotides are TGTGCCAGCAGCGTTCAGGACAGGGGCACTGAAGCTTTCTTT.

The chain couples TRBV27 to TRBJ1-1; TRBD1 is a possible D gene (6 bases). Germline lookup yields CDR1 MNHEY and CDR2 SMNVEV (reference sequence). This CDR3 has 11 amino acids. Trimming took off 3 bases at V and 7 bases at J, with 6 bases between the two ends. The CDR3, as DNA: TGTGCCAGCAGTTTGACAGGTGAAGCTTTCTTT. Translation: CASSLTGEAFF.

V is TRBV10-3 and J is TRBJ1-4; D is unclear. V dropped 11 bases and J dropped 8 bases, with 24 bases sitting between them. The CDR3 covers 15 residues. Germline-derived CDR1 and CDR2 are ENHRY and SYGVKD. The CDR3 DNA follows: TGTGCCGTCGGAATCGACCCGCCCGCGGAAGAAAAACTGTTTTTT. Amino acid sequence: CAVGIDPPAEEKLFF.

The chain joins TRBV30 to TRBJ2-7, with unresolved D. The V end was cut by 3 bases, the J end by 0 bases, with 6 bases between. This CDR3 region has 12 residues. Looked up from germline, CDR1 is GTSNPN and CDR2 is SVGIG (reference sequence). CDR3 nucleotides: TGTGCCTGGAGCATGAGCTCCTACGAGCAGTACTTC. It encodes CAWSMSSYEQYF.

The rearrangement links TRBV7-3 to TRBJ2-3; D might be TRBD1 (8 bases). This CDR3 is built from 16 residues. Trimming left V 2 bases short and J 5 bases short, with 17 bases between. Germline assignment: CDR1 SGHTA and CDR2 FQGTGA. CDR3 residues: CASSLAGGAGVDTQYF. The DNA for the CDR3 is TGTGCCAGCAGCTTAGCAGGGGGCGCGGGGGTAGATACGCAGTATTTT. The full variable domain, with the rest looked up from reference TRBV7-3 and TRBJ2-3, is GAGVSQTPSNKVTEKGKYVELRCDPISGHTALYWYRQSLGQGPEFLIYFQGTGAADDSGLPNDRFFAVRPEGSVSTLKIQRTERGDSAVYLCASSLAGGAGVDTQYFGPGTRLTVL.

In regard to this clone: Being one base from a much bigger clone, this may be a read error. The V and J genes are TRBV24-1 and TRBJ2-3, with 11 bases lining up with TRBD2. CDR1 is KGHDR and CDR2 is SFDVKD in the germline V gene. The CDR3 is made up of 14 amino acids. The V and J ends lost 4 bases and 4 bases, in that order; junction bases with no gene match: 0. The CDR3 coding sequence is TGTGCCACCAGTGAACTAGCGGGAGCAGATACGCAGTATTTT. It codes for CATSELAGADTQYF.

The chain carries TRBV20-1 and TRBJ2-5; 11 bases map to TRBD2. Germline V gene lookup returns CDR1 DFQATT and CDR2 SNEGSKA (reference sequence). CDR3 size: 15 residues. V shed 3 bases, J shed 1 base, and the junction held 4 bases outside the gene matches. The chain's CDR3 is CSASTSGRVQETQYF. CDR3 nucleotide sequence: TGCAGTGCTAGTACTAGCGGGAGAGTCCAAGAGACCCAGTACTTC.

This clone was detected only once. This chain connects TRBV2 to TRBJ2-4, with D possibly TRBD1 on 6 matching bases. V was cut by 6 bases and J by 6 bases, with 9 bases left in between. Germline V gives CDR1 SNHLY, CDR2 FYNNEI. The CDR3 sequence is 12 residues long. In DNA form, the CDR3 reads TGTGCCAGCAGCCGGGACATAAACATTCAGTACTTC. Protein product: CASSRDINIQYF.